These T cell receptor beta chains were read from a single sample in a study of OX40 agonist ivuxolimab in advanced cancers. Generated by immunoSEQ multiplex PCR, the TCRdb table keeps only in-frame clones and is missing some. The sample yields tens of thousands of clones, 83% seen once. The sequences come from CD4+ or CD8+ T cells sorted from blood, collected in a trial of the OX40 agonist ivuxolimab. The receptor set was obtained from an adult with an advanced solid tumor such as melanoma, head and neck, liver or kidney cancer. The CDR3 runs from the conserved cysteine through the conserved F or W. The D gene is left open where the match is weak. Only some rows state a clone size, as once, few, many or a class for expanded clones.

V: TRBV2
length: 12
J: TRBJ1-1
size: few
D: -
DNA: TGTGCCAGCAGTGCGGGAAACACTGAAGCTTTCTTT
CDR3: CASSAGNTEAFF

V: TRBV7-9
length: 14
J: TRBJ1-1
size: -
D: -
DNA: TGTGCCAGCAGCTTCGACGGGATGAACACTGAAGCTTTCTTT
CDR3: CASSFDGMNTEAFF

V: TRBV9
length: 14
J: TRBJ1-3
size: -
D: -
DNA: TGTGCCAGCACCCTGGGGGGCTCTGGAAACACCATATATTTT
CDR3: CASTLGGSGNTIYF

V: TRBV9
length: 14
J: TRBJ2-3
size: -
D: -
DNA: TGTGCCAGCAGCGCATTCGCCCGGCCAGATACGCAGTATTTT
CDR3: CASSAFARPDTQYF

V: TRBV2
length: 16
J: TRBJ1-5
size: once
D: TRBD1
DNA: TGTGCCAGCAGTGAACCCCGGACAGGGTGGGATCAGCCCCAGCATTTT
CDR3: CASSEPRTGWDQPQHF

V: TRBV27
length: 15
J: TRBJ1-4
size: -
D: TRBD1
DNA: TGTGCCAGCAGTGGGACCGGGACAGGGGGGGGAAAACTGTTTTTT
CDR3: CASSGTGTGGGKLFF

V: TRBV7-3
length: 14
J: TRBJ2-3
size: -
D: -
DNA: TGTGCCAGCAGCTTAAATGGTGGCGCAGATACGCAGTATTTT
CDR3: CASSLNGGADTQYF

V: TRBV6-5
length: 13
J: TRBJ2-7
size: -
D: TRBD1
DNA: TGTGCCAGCAGACAGGGGCTTACCTACGAGCAGTACTTC
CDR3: CASRQGLTYEQYF

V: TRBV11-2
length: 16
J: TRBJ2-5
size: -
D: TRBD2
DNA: TGTGCCAGCAGCCTCCTCCTAGCGGGGTTCCAAGAGACCCAGTACTTC
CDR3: CASSLLLAGFQETQYF

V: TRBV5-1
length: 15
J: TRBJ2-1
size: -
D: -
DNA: TGCGCCAGCAGCTTGGAGATAAACTCCTACAATGAGCAGTTCTTC
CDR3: CASSLEINSYNEQFF

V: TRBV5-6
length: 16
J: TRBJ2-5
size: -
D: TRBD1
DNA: TGTGCCAGCAGCTTGGACAGGGGGTCCAAACAAGAGACCCAGTACTTC
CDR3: CASSLDRGSKQETQYF

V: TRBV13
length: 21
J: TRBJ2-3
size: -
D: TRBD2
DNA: TGTGCCAGCAGCTCAGGGACTAGCGGGGGGGTCTCGCACCACCTCACAGATACGCAGTATTTT
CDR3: CASSSGTSGGVSHHLTDTQYF

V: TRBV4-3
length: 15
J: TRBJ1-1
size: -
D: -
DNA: TGCGCCAGCAGCCAAGGATTGGTGGTGCTGGGGGGTGCTTTCTTT
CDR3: CASSQGLVVLGGAFF

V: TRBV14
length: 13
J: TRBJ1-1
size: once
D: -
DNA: TGTGCCAGCAGCCATGTGCTGGGCACTGAAGCTTTCTTT
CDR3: CASSHVLGTEAFF

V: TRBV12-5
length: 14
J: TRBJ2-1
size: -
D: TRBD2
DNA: TGTGCTAGTGGCCCCAGCGGGGTATACAATGAGCAGTTCTTC
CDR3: CASGPSGVYNEQFF

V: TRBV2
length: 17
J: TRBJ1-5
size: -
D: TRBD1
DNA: TGTGCCAGCAGTGAAGGGGACAGACGATATAGCAATCAGCCCCAGCATTTT
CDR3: CASSEGDRRYSNQPQHF

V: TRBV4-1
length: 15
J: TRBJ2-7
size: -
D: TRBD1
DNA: TGCGCCAGCAGCCAAGTACAGGGGAAAAGCTACGAGCAGTACTTC
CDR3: CASSQVQGKSYEQYF

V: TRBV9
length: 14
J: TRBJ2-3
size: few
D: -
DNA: TGTGCCAGCAGCACCAGGGACAGCACAGATACGCAGTATTTT
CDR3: CASSTRDSTDTQYF

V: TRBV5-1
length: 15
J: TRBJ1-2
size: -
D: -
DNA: TGCGCCAGCAGCGGTATTGGAGGGGATGGGTATGGCTACACCTTC
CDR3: CASSGIGGDGYGYTF

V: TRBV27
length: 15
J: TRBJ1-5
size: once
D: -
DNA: TGTGCCAGCAGTTTTGGGCAGGGAGGCAATCAGCCCCAGCATTTT
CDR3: CASSFGQGGNQPQHF

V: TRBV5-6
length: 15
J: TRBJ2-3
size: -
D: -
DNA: TGTGCCAGCAGCTTGGGGACTCGGGTGACAGATACGCAGTATTTT
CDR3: CASSLGTRVTDTQYF

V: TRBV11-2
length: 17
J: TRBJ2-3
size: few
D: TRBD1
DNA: TGTGCCAGCAGCTTAGAAAGCGGCAGGGGGCAACAAGATACGCAGTATTTT
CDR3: CASSLESGRGQQDTQYF

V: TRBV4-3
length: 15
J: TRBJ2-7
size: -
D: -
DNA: TGCGCCAGCAGCCAAGACGGGTACCCTGCCTACGAGCAGTACTTC
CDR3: CASSQDGYPAYEQYF

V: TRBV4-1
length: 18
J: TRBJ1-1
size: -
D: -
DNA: TGCGCCAGCAGCCAAGACTTAATAGGGGCCGGGATGAACACTGAAGCTTTCTTT
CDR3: CASSQDLIGAGMNTEAFF

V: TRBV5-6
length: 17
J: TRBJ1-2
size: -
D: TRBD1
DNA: TGTGCCAGCAGCTCCCTGGACAGGCCACGGGGGGTTCTTTCCTACACCTTC
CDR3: CASSSLDRPRGVLSYTF

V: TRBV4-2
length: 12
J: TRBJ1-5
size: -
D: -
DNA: TGTGCCAGCAGCCAAGACAATCAGCCCCAGCATTTT
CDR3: CASSQDNQPQHF

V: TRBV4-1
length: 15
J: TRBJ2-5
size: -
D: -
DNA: TGCGCCAGCAGCCAAGCCCGGACAGCACAAGAGACCCAGTACTTC
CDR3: CASSQARTAQETQYF

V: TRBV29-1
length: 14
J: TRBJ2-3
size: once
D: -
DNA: TGCAGCGCCAGGGGGAGGGACGGCACAGATACGCAGTATTTT
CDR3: CSARGRDGTDTQYF

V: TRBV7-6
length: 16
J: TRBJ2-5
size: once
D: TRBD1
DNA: TGTGCCGGCAGCCATAACAGGGGTCTCTACCAAGAGACCCAGTACTTC
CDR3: CAGSHNRGLYQETQYF

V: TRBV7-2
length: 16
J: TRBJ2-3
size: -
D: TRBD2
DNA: TGTGCCAGCAGCGCAACTAGCGGGGGGGCCCCAGATACGCAGTATTTT
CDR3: CASSATSGGAPDTQYF

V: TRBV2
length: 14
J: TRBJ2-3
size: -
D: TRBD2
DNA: TGTGCCAGCAGTCCGGGACTAGACACAGATACGCAGTATTTT
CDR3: CASSPGLDTDTQYF

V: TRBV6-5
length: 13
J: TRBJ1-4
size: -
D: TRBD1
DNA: TGTGCCAGCAGTTCGGGACAGGCGGAAAAACTGTTTTTT
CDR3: CASSSGQAEKLFF

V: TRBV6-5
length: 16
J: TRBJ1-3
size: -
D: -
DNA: TGTGCCAGCAGTTACAGGGGTGAGGGGGCTGGAAACACCATATATTTT
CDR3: CASSYRGEGAGNTIYF

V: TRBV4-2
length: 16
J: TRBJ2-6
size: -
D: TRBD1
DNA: TGTGCCAGCAGCCAAGGGACAGGCTCTGGGGCCAACGTCCTGACTTTC
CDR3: CASSQGTGSGANVLTF

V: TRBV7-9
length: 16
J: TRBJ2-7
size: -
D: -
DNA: TGTGCCAGCAGCAAAATCTCCCGACAGGAGATGTACGAGCAGTACTTC
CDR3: CASSKISRQEMYEQYF

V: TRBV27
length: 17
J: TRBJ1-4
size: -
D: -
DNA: TGTGCCAGCAGTTTAATGTTCAGCGGGACAACTAATGAAAAACTGTTTTTT
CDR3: CASSLMFSGTTNEKLFF

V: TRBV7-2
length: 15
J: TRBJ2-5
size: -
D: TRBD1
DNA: TGTGCCAGCAGCTTAACGGCAGGGGGTTTGGAGACCCAGTACTTC
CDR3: CASSLTAGGLETQYF

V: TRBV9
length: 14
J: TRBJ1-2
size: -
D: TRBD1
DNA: TGTGCCAGCAGCGGGCAGGGGGCCTACTATGGCTACACCTTC
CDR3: CASSGQGAYYGYTF

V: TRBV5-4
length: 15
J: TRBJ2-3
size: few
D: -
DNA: TGTGCCAGCAGCGCAACAGAGATAGTCGCAGATACGCAGTATTTT
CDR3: CASSATEIVADTQYF

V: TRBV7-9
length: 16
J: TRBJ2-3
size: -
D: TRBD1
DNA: TGTGCCAGCAGCTTACCGGACAGGGGGAGTAGAGATACGCAGTATTTT
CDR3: CASSLPDRGSRDTQYF

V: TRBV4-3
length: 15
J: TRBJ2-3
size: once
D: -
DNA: TGCGCCAGCAGCCAAGTTTGGAGGGGCACAGATACGCAGTATTTT
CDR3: CASSQVWRGTDTQYF

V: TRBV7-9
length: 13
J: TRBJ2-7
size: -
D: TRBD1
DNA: TGTGCCAGCAATTGGGGACAGGATTACGAGCAGTACTTC
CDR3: CASNWGQDYEQYF

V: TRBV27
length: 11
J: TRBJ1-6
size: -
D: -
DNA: TGTGCCAGCAAGGGACTAATCACCCTCCACTTT
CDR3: CASKGLITLHF

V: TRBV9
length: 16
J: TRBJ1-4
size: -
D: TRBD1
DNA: TGTGCCAGCAGCTCAAGCGGACAGGGGGGATATGAAAAACTGTTTTTT
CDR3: CASSSSGQGGYEKLFF

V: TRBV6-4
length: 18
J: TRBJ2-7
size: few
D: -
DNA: TGTGCCAGCAGTGACTCTTACAGAACATCCATGGGGTCACGCGAGCAGTACTTC
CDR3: CASSDSYRTSMGSREQYF

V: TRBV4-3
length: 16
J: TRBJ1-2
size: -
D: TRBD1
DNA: TGCGCCAGCAGCCAAGATAACGCCGGGACAGGGGAAGGCTACACCTTC
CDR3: CASSQDNAGTGEGYTF

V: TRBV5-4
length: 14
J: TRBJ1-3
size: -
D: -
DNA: TGTGCCAGCAGCTGGGATGGAGTGGGAAACACCATATATTTT
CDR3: CASSWDGVGNTIYF

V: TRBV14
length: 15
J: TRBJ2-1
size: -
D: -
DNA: TGTGCCAGCAGCCAAGTCTTAGGGGGATACAATGAGCAGTTCTTC
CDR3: CASSQVLGGYNEQFF

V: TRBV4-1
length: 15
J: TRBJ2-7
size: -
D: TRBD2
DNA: TGCGCCAGCAGCCAAGTTACTAGCGGGGACGACGAGCAGTACTTC
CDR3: CASSQVTSGDDEQYF

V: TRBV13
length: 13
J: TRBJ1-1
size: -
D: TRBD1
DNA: TGTGCCAGCAGCGGGACAGGTTGGACTGAAGCTTTCTTT
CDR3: CASSGTGWTEAFF